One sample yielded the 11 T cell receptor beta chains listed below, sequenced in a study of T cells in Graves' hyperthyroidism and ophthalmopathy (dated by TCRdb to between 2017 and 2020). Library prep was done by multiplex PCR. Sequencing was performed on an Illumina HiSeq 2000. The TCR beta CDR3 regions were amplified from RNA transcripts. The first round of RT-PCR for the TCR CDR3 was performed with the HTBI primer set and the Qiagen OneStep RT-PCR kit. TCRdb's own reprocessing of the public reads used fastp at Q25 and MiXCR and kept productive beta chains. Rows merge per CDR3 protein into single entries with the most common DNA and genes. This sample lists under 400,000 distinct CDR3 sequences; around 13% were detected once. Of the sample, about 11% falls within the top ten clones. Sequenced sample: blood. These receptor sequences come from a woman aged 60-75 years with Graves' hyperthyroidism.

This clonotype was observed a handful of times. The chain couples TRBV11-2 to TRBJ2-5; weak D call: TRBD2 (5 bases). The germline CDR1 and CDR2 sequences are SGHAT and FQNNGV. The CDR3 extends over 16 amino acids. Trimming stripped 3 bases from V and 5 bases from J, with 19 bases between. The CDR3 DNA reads TGTGCCAGCAGCTTGGTCCGAGGGTGGAGATCGGAGACCCAGTACTTC. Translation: CASSLVRGWRSETQYF.

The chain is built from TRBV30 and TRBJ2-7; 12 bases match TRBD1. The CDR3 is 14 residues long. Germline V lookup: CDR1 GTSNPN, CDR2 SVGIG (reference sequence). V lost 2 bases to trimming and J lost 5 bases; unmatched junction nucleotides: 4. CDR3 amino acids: CAWSPGQGANEQYF. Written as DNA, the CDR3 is TGTGCCTGGAGTCCGGGACAGGGGGCTAACGAGCAGTACTTC.

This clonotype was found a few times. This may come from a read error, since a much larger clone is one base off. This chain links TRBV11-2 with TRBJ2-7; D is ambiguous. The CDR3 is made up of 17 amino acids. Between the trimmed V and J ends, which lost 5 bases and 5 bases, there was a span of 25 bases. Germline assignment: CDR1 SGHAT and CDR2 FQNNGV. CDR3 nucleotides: TGTGCCAGCAGCCCTAGAACTCCAGACCGCCATTCCCACGAGCAGTACTTC. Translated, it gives CASSPRTPDRHSHEQYF.

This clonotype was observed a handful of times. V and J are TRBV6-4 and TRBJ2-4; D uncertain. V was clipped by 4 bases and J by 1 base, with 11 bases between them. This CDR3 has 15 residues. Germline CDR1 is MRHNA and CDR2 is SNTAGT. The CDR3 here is CASSAPGQAKNIQYF. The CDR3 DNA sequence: TGTGCCAGCAGTGCCCCCGGGCAGGCCAAAAACATTCAGTACTTC.

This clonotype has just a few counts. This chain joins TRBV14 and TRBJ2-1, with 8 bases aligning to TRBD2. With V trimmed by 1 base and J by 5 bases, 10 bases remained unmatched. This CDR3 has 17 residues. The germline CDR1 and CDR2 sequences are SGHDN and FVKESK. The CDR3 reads CASSQGFLAGGNNEQFF. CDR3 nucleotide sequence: TGTGCCAGCAGCCAAGGCTTCCTGGCGGGAGGCAACAATGAGCAGTTCTTC.

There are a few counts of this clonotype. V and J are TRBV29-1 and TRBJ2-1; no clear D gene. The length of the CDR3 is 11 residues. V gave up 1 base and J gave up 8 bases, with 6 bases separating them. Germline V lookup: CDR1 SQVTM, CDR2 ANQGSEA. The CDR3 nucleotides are TGCAGCGTTGAAGGGGCAGATGAGCAGTTCTTC. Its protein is CSVEGADEQFF.

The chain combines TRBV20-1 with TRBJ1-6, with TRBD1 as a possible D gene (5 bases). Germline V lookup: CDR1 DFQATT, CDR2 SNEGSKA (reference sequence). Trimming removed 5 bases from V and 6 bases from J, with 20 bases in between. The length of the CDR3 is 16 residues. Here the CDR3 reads CSARAGPNPFNSPLHF. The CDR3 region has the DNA TGCAGTGCTCGCGCAGGGCCGAACCCTTTTAATTCACCCCTCCACTTT.

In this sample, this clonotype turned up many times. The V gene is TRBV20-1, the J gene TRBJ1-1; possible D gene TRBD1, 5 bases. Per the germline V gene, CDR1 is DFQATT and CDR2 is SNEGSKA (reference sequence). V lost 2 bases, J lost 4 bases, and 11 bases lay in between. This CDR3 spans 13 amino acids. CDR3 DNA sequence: TGCAGTGCTAGAAACGGGGCAGTCACTGAAGCTTTCTTT. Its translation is CSARNGAVTEAFF.

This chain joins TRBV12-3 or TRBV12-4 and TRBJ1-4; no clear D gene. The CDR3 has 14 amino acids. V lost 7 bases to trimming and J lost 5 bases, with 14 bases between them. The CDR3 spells CASTRRAFNEKLFF. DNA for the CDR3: TGTGCCAGCACCCGCCGGGCGTTCAATGAAAAACTGTTTTTT.

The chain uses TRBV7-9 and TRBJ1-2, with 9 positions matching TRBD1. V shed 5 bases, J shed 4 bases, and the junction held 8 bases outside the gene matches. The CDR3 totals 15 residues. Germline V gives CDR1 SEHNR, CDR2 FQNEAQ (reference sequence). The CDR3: CASSLRDRDFYGYTF. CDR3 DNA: TGTGCCAGCAGCCTCCGGGACAGGGACTTCTATGGCTACACCTTC.

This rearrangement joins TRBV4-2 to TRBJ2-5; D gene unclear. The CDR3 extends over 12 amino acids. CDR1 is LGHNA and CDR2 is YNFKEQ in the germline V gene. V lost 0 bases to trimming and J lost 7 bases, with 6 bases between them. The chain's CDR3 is CASSQDRMTQYF. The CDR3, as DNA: TGTGCCAGCAGCCAAGATCGAATGACCCAGTACTTC.